This T cell receptor beta chain was obtained from a study of blood T cells in healthy people across ages. It was with a sample-barcoded 5' primer and a J-beta primer mix that a second PCR of roughly 6 to 12 cycles was run. TCRdb re-derived calls from the 5' RACE reads in MiXCR, one entry per CDR3 protein. Of some 1.5 million distinct CDR3 sequences detected, approximately 42% appear once; the ten largest clones hold around 4%. Trimming took 6 bases from V and 2 from J; bases not matched to a gene: 5. CDR1 is MNHNY and CDR2 is SVGAGI in the germline V gene (reference sequence). This CDR3 spans 14 amino acids.

The specimen sequenced was blood. The sequence was obtained from a young woman in good health. The chain carries TRBV6-6 and TRBJ1-2; 8 nucleotides agree with TRBD1. In DNA, the CDR3 is TGTGCCAGCAGAGCAAGGACAGGGAACTATGGCTACACCTTC. This sequence encodes CASRARTGNYGYTF.